These T cell receptor beta chains were read from a single sample in a study of T cell responses to AZD1222 COVID-19 vaccine. TCRdb keeps only in-frame clones here, not all; method: immunoSEQ multiplex PCR. Among around 140,000 clones listed, 86% were seen once. The sample was peripheral blood, taken 28 days after the second AZD1222 dose. The receptors here all came from an adult who received the AZD1222 COVID-19 vaccine. Both conserved end residues are part of each CDR3. D genes are given only for firm matches. Clone size is shown for a subset of rows, as once, few, many or a class of expanded clone.

d_call j_call clone_size v_call cdr3_aa cdr3_nt
TRBD1 TRBJ1-1 once TRBV28 CASSSGQITEAFF TGTGCCAGCAGTTCGGGACAGATCACTGAAGCTTTCTTT
. TRBJ1-3 . TRBV6-1 CASSEELYSGNTIYF TGTGCCAGCAGTGAAGAGCTGTACTCTGGAAACACCATATATTTT
TRBD1 TRBJ1-6 once TRBV25-1 CASSETGAKGFHF TGTGCCAGCAGTGAAACAGGGGCTAAGGGTTTCCACTTT
. TRBJ2-7 . TRBV12-3/TRBV12-4 CASSSYYEQYF TGTGCCAGCAGTTCTTATTACGAGCAGTACTTC
TRBD2 TRBJ2-3 . TRBV10-3 CAISLAGIGDTQYF TGTGCCATCAGTCTAGCGGGGATTGGGGATACGCAGTATTTT
. TRBJ1-3 once TRBV5-1 CASSTAGDSGNTIYF TGCGCCAGCAGCACCGCAGGGGACTCTGGAAACACCATATATTTT
. TRBJ2-6 . TRBV10-3 CAITSSGANVLTF TGTGCCATCACTAGCTCTGGGGCCAACGTCCTGACTTTC
. TRBJ1-6 . TRBV30 CAWSRPGNSPLHF TGTGCCTGGAGCCGGCCGGGAAATTCACCCCTCCACTTT
TRBD1 TRBJ2-7 . TRBV18 CASSPPGSRGRDEQYF TGTGCCAGCTCACCACCGGGATCCAGGGGGCGCGACGAGCAGTACTTC
TRBD1 TRBJ1-2 . TRBV6-5 CASKEGQGYYGYTF TGTGCCAGCAAGGAGGGACAGGGCTACTATGGCTACACCTTC
. TRBJ1-2 once TRBV19 CASSLDPGVYGYTF TGTGCCAGTAGTTTGGACCCCGGAGTCTATGGCTACACCTTC
. TRBJ2-3 . TRBV2 CASSKAAGATPDTQYF TGTGCCAGCAGTAAAGCGGCCGGGGCAACCCCAGATACGCAGTATTTT
. TRBJ1-3 . TRBV7-8 CASTPGRLTGNTIYF TGTGCCAGCACCCCCGGGAGACTAACTGGAAACACCATATATTTT
. TRBJ2-1 . TRBV30 CAWNSDYLYNGQFF TGTGCCTGGAATTCGGACTACCTCTACAATGGGCAGTTCTTC
TRBD1 TRBJ1-2 . TRBV25-1 CASSDPGGGVDYGYTF TGTGCCAGCAGTGACCCAGGGGGGGGCGTCGACTATGGCTACACCTTC
. TRBJ1-3 . TRBV18 CASSPRALSGNTIYF TGTGCCAGCTCACCACGGGCACTGAGTGGAAACACCATATATTTT
. TRBJ1-3 . TRBV28 CASSATAAGNTIYF TGTGCCAGCAGTGCGACAGCCGCTGGAAACACCATATATTTT
. TRBJ2-2 few TRBV5-4 CASSPGGFEELFF TGTGCCAGCAGCCCCGGAGGATTCGAGGAGCTGTTTTTT
. TRBJ2-3 . TRBV24-1 CATSDFTDTQYF TGTGCCACCAGTGATTTCACAGATACGCAGTATTTT
TRBD1 TRBJ2-2 few TRBV5-1 CASSLTGGDTGELFF TGCGCCAGCAGCTTGACAGGGGGCGACACCGGGGAGCTGTTTTTT
. TRBJ1-1 . TRBV6-5 CASSYSSRGTTEAFF TGTGCCAGCAGTTACTCGTCACGGGGGACCACTGAAGCTTTCTTT
TRBD1 TRBJ1-3 . TRBV18 CASSPLQGTGNTIYF TGTGCCAGCTCACCGCTACAGGGGACAGGAAACACCATATATTTT